This T cell receptor (beta chain) is drawn from a study of CD8+ T cells in alopecia areata. Study conclusions and caveats: Tofacitinib significantly lowered scalp clonality and expanded CD8+ clones among the top 100.

On this clone: No antigen is known for it.

Germline V gene data show CDR1 as SNHLY and CDR2 as FYNNEI. The CDR3 has 14 residues. V was pared by 3 bases and J by 0 bases, with 9 bases between. Sequencing templates came from extracted RNA that was reverse transcribed into cDNA. The data were produced by immunoSEQ multiplex PCR, yet TCRdb's version contains in-frame clones alone and is incomplete. This sample has approximately 150,000 clones, with around 86% found just once. Treatment reported: oral pan-JAK inhibitor, 5-10 mg twice daily. Lesional scalp punch biopsies and peripheral blood were collected from alopecia areata patients. Material: CD8+ T cells sorted from blood, obtained at week 4, from a patient treated with tofacitinib. V gene TRBV2 combines with J gene TRBJ2-7; D not certain. The sequence was obtained from a human donor with alopecia areata. The CDR3 region is CASSDPRSSYEQYF. The DNA of the CDR3 is TGTGCCAGCAGTGACCCTAGGAGCTCCTACGAGCAGTACTTC.